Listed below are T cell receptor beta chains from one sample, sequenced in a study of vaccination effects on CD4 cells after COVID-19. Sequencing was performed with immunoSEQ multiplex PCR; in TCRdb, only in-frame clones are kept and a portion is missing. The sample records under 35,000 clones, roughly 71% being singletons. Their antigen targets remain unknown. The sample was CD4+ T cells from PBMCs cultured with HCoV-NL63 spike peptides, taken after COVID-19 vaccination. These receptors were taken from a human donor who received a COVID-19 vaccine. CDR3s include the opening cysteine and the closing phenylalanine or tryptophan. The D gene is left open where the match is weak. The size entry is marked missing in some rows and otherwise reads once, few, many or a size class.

CATSRVAGSPASYEQYF TGTGCCACCAGCAGAGTAGCGGGTAGCCCCGCATCCTACGAGCAGTACTTC TRBJ2-7 TRBD2 - TRBV15
CASSEHLRTGGVGGYTF TGTGCCAGCAGTGAACATCTCAGGACAGGGGGTGTTGGTGGCTACACCTTC TRBJ1-2 TRBD1 - TRBV6-1
CASSTSWTSGYNEQFF TGTGCCAGTAGTACCTCCTGGACTAGCGGATACAATGAGCAGTTCTTC TRBJ2-1 TRBD2 once TRBV19
CASRGFSNQPQHF TGTGCCAGCAGGGGGTTTAGCAATCAGCCCCAGCATTTT TRBJ1-5 - - TRBV6-5
CASSRGDSPNYGYTF TGTGCCAGCAGTAGGGGGGACAGCCCAAACTATGGCTACACCTTC TRBJ1-2 TRBD1 - TRBV6-5
CASSLDRQGVTGELFF TGTGCCAGCAGCTTAGATCGCCAGGGTGTGACCGGGGAGCTGTTTTTT TRBJ2-2 - - TRBV11-2
CSASPQGAVGYTF TGCAGTGCTAGTCCTCAGGGGGCCGTTGGCTACACCTTC TRBJ1-2 TRBD1 once TRBV20-1
CAISEFGGGAGDTQYF TGTGCCATCAGTGAGTTCGGCGGGGGGGCCGGAGATACGCAGTATTTT TRBJ2-3 TRBD2 - TRBV10-3
CASSDQTSGYEQYF TGCGCCAGCAGTGATCAAACTAGCGGCTACGAGCAGTACTTC TRBJ2-7 TRBD2 - TRBV10-1
CAWRPGPQETQYF TGTGCCTGGAGGCCGGGGCCCCAAGAGACCCAGTACTTC TRBJ2-5 - - TRBV30